Sequencing of this TCR beta chain was carried out in a study of lymphopenia after photon versus proton radiotherapy. Study-wide findings and caveats: Better survival with proton therapy was suggested as possible, not demonstrated. Proton therapy kept repertoires fairly stable, unlike photons, which gained effector/memory cells.

Remarks on this clone: Its antigen is still unknown.

CDR1 is SGHTA, CDR2 FQGNSA, per germline. This CDR3 region has 18 residues. Trimming removed 1 base from V and 2 bases from J, with 18 bases in between. TCRdb's copy holds only in-frame clones and misses some; the assay was immunoSEQ multiplex PCR. The sample contains approximately 80,000 clones, over 70% of which appear only once. The chain employs TRBV7-2 and TRBJ1-5, with TRBD1 as a possible D gene (6 bases). The source of this sequence is a man aged 60 to 75 with pancreatic cancer. Sequenced here: peripheral blood, sampled from a patient treated with proton-based radiotherapy. CDR3 DNA sequence: TGTGCCAGCAGCTTAGTCGGCCGGGGGCGAGGAGGCAATCAGCCCCAGCATTTT. Its translation: CASSLVGRGRGGNQPQHF.